The 14 T cell receptor beta chains below come from one sample, sequenced in a study of blood T cells in healthy people across ages. A J-beta primer mix and a sample-barcoded 5' primer were used in a second PCR of about 6 to 12 cycles. One entry per CDR3 protein, called by TCRdb with MiXCR from the 5' RACE reads. The sample includes about 1,500,000 distinct CDR3 sequences, approximately 38% of them seen just once. The sample taken for sequencing was blood. Source of these receptors: a young woman in good health.

V and J are TRBV2 and TRBJ2-7; D may be TRBD2 (5 bases). The CDR3 runs 16 residues. Trimming removed 5 bases from V and 5 bases from J, with 22 bases in between. CDR1 SNHLY and CDR2 FYNNEI come from the germline V gene. The CDR3: CASSPSGKRLLNEQYF. In DNA, the CDR3 is TGTGCCAGCAGTCCTTCGGGAAAGCGGTTGCTAAACGAGCAGTACTTC.

V and J are TRBV2 and TRBJ2-5; a weak D match, TRBD2 (6 bases). The J call could be wrong; TRBJ2-7 is a better fit for the DNA end. The CDR3 is 13 amino acids. The germline V gene encodes CDR1 SNHLY and CDR2 FYNNEI. The CDR3 reads CARGGVSSYEQYF. The CDR3, as DNA: TGTGCCAGGGGAGGAGTGTCTTCATACGAGCAGTACTTC.

The chain joins TRBV20-1 to TRBJ1-2; the match to TRBD1 covers 11 bases. V lost 3 bases and J lost 5; bases outside the gene matches: 5. The germline gives CDR1 DFQATT, CDR2 SNEGSKA (reference sequence). The CDR3 extends over 14 amino acids. The DNA for the CDR3 is TGCAGTGCTAGCCCCGGGACAGGGGGGTATGGCTACACCTTC. It yields the protein CSASPGTGGYGYTF.

The chain recombines TRBV11-2 with TRBJ2-1; D remains ambiguous. From germline, CDR1 is SGHAT and CDR2 FQNNGV. The CDR3 contains 15 residues. V dropped 4 bases and J dropped 2 bases, with 12 bases sitting between them. As DNA, the CDR3 is TGTGCCAGCAGCTCCCAGTTTGGGGCCTACAATGAGCAGTTCTTC. Amino acids: CASSSQFGAYNEQFF.

This clonotype has only a few counts. The chain employs TRBV4-1 and TRBJ2-1; 8 nucleotides agree with TRBD2. Per germline, CDR1 MGHRA and CDR2 YSYEKL. The CDR3 loop spans 17 amino acids. V lost 2 bases and J lost 4; bases outside the gene matches: 10. This chain's CDR3 is CASSQPMGSGSYNEQFF. In DNA, the CDR3 is TGCGCCAGCAGCCAACCCATGGGGAGCGGGAGTTACAATGAGCAGTTCTTC.

This clonotype was observed a few times. The rearrangement joins TRBV25-1 to TRBJ1-6, with 10 nucleotides matching TRBD1. V shed 2 bases and J 10 bases; nucleotides not matched to a gene: 5. Germline loops: CDR1 MGHDK, CDR2 SYGVNS. CDR3 size: 15 residues. The CDR3 DNA reads as TGTGCCAGCAGTGAAGGGACAGGGGTTAGGTCACCCCTCCACTTT. Protein: CASSEGTGVRSPLHF.

Only a few counts were recorded for this clonotype. The V call is TRBV7-9, the J call TRBJ2-7; TRBD1 agrees at 8 bases. The trim removed 5 bases at V and 5 bases at J, leaving 8 bases unmatched. This CDR3 has 14 amino acids. Germline CDR1 reads SEHNR; CDR2 reads FQNEAQ (reference sequence). The DNA for the CDR3 is TGTGCCAGCAGCCACGGACAGGGTTCTCACGAGCAGTACTTC. Protein sequence: CASSHGQGSHEQYF.

This clonotype has a count of ten or more. The J gene is TRBJ2-7, the V gene TRBV29-1; D remains unclear. CDR1 and CDR2 (germline): SQVTM, ANQGSEA. V lost 4 bases to trimming and J lost 0 bases, with 10 bases between them. The CDR3 is 13 amino acids. CDR3 nucleotide sequence: TGCAGCGTTGTAACGGAGACCTCCTACGAGCAGTACTTC. Translating gives CSVVTETSYEQYF.

The chain recombines TRBV4-1 with TRBJ1-2; no firm D call. The germline V and J ends were trimmed by 1 base and 2 bases, with 17 bases remaining between them. Germline V gives CDR1 MGHRA, CDR2 YSYEKL. The CDR3 runs 17 residues. In DNA, the CDR3 is TGCGCCAGCAGCCAAGCCGTCAGGACGGGATCGAACTATGGCTACACCTTC. Translating it yields CASSQAVRTGSNYGYTF.

The gene calls are TRBV20-1 and TRBJ2-2; D uncertain. CDR3 length equals 14 residues. Germline V gene sequence: CDR1 DFQATT, CDR2 SNEGSKA (reference sequence). The germline V and J ends were trimmed by 3 bases and 4 bases, with 12 bases remaining between them. For the CDR3, the DNA is TGCAGTGCTAGCGTGGCGTCGGGCACCGGGGAGCTGTTTTTT. Amino acid sequence: CSASVASGTGELFF.

V usage is TRBV18 and J usage is TRBJ1-1; D is unclear. Germline CDR1 reads KGHSH; CDR2 reads LQKENI. The germline V and J ends were trimmed by 2 bases and 1 base, with 14 bases remaining between them. CDR3 length: 16 residues. DNA of the CDR3: TGTGCCAGCTCACCATCCTTCGACCGGGGGAACACTGAAGCTTTCTTT. The encoded protein is CASSPSFDRGNTEAFF.

V gene TRBV10-3 combines with J gene TRBJ2-6, with D perhaps TRBD1 or TRBD2 (5 bases each). The CDR3 spans 13 residues. CDR1 and CDR2 (germline): ENHRY, SYGVKD. Trimming took off 10 bases at V and 0 bases at J, with 7 bases between the two ends. The chain's CDR3 is CATGPSGANVLTF. The CDR3 DNA follows: TGTGCCACGGGGCCCTCTGGGGCCAACGTCCTGACTTTC.

The CDR3 bases are TGTGCCTGGAGTCCCGGGACAGGGCCCTACGAGCAGTACTTC. Protein sequence: CAWSPGTGPYEQYF. The chain joins TRBV30 to TRBJ2-7, with TRBD1 matching 9 bases. The trim removed 2 bases at V and 2 bases at J, leaving 4 bases unmatched. Germline V gene data show CDR1 as GTSNPN and CDR2 as SVGIG (reference sequence). The CDR3 has 14 residues.

J is TRBJ1-2 and V is TRBV12-3 or TRBV12-4, with D hard to call. CDR3 length equals 13 residues. V shed 10 bases and J shed 3 bases, with 15 bases lying between them. The CDR3 nucleotides read TGTGCCACCGCACCCCAGACCTACTATGGCTACACCTTC. Encoded protein: CATAPQTYYGYTF.